These 21 T cell receptor beta chains originate from one sample sequenced in a study of blood T cell repertoires in COVID-19. The repertoire was sequenced with immunoSEQ multiplex PCR; TCRdb's copy has only in-frame clones and lacks some. Seen here are about 130,000 clones, 60% to 80% observed once, and the top ten hold roughly 5.5%. The material sequenced was peripheral blood. These receptors originate from a man aged 55 to 69 with acute or convalescent COVID-19.

The chain carries TRBV2 and TRBJ2-2, with TRBD2 matching 9 bases. Germline V CDR1 and CDR2: SNHLY, FYNNEI. Trimming removed 6 bases from V and 5 bases from J; junction bases left unmatched: 4. This CDR3 spans 14 amino acids. In DNA, the CDR3 is TGTGCCAGCAGAGGGAGCGGGGGGACCGGGGAGCTGTTTTTT. Residues: CASRGSGGTGELFF.

The chain has TRBV12-3 or TRBV12-4 and TRBJ1-2; 7 nucleotides match TRBD1. The V gene end was trimmed by 6 bases and the J gene end by 4 bases; junction bases not matched to a gene: 2. The CDR3 loop spans 12 amino acids. CDR3 protein: CASSTGAYGYTF. The CDR3 nucleotides read TGTGCCAGCAGCACAGGGGCCTATGGCTACACCTTC.

The chain has TRBV24-1 and TRBJ2-2, with 10 bases fitting TRBD2. J lost 4 bases, V lost 4 bases, and 11 bases had no gene match. CDR1 KGHDR and CDR2 SFDVKD come from the germline V gene. This CDR3 comprises 18 residues. The CDR3 sequence: CATSDPSSPSGGTGELFF. CDR3 nucleotide sequence: TGTGCCACCAGTGACCCTAGCTCGCCTAGCGGGGGCACCGGGGAGCTGTTTTTT.

The rearrangement joins TRBV7-9 to TRBJ1-1; 9 bases line up with TRBD1. The V gene end was trimmed by 3 bases and the J gene end by 1 base; junction bases not matched to a gene: 9. The CDR3 is 17 residues long. CDR1 and CDR2 from the germline V gene are SEHNR and FQNEAQ (reference sequence). The CDR3 loop reads CASSFRLPGQGNTEAFF. CDR3 DNA sequence: TGTGCCAGCAGCTTTAGGTTGCCGGGACAGGGGAACACTGAAGCTTTCTTT.

The rearrangement joins TRBV14 to TRBJ1-1; weak D call: TRBD1 (6 bases). Germline lookup yields CDR1 SGHDN and CDR2 FVKESK. The CDR3 loop spans 16 amino acids. With 2 bases removed from V and 2 bases from J, the gap between germline ends came to 15 bases. The CDR3 DNA is TGTGCCAGCAGCCAAAACTCCGGGACACCAAACACTGAAGCTTTCTTT. It encodes CASSQNSGTPNTEAFF. The whole variable domain, filled in from reference TRBV14 and TRBJ1-1, reads EAGVTQFPSHSVIEKGQTVTLRCDPISGHDNLYWYRRVMGKEIKFLLHFVKESKQDESGMPNNRFLAERTGGTYSTLKVQPAELEDSGVYFCASSQNSGTPNTEAFFGQGTRLTVV.

The chain employs TRBV5-1 and TRBJ1-1; D perhaps matches TRBD1 (6 bases). Germline CDR1 SGHRS, CDR2 YFSETQ. V was cut by 3 bases and J by 1 base, with 7 bases left in between. CDR3 length: 13 residues. In DNA form, the CDR3 reads TGCGCCAGCAGCTGGGGACAGAACACTGAAGCTTTCTTT. This sequence encodes CASSWGQNTEAFF.

The CDR3 DNA reads TGTGCCAGCAGCCAGACTAGCGGTGGGGCCAACGTCCTGACTTTC. This translates into CASSQTSGGANVLTF. V usage is TRBV7-9 and J usage is TRBJ2-6, with 9 bases lining up with TRBD2. The ends lost 5 bases at V and 3 bases at J; junction bases unmatched: 2. Germline V gene data show CDR1 as SEHNR and CDR2 as FQNEAQ (reference sequence). This CDR3 has 15 residues.

DNA for the CDR3: TGTGCCAGCAGCTCGCCGGGACTAGCGGACACAGATACGCAGTATTTT. It codes for CASSSPGLADTDTQYF. The chain couples TRBV7-6 to TRBJ2-3; 11 bases are a match to TRBD2. The V and J ends lost 4 bases and 2 bases, in that order; junction bases with no gene match: 5. The germline V gene encodes CDR1 SGHVS and CDR2 FNYEAQ. This CDR3 has 16 residues.

CDR3 loop: CATSGFGGSNQPQHF. CDR3 coding DNA: TGTGCCACCAGTGGTTTTGGGGGGAGCAATCAGCCCCAGCATTTT. The gene calls are TRBV24-1 and TRBJ1-5, with a possible D match to TRBD1 (5 bases). This CDR3 is built from 15 residues. The germline V gene has CDR1 KGHDR and CDR2 SFDVKD. V shed 5 bases and J shed 1 base, with 11 bases lying between them.

V gene TRBV24-1 combines with J gene TRBJ2-1, with TRBD1 as a possible D gene (8 bases). The germline V gene encodes CDR1 KGHDR and CDR2 SFDVKD. The CDR3 contains 14 residues. V lost 0 bases, J lost 10 bases, and 12 bases lay in between. The CDR3 here is CATSDLNRGGEQFF. Written as DNA, the CDR3 is TGTGCCACCAGTGATTTGAACAGGGGGGGGGAGCAGTTCTTC.

The chain carries TRBV6-5 and TRBJ1-1, with a weak D call TRBD1 (6 bases). Germline CDR1 MNHEY, CDR2 SVGAGI. The CDR3 totals 11 residues. V was clipped by 8 bases and J by 4 bases, with 8 bases between them. The DNA for the CDR3 is TGTGCCAGCGGGACATCCACTGAAGCTTTCTTT. Translating gives CASGTSTEAFF.

CDR3 loop: CASSAFSGRATDTQYF. The CDR3 DNA follows: TGTGCCAGCTCGGCCTTTAGCGGGAGGGCCACAGATACGCAGTATTTT. The gene calls are TRBV18 and TRBJ2-3; TRBD2 matches at 11 bases. CDR1 is KGHSH, CDR2 LQKENI, per germline. The CDR3 covers 16 residues. The J segment lost 2 bases and the V segment lost 6 bases, leaving 7 bases of the junction unmatched.

The chain employs TRBV6-5 and TRBJ2-7; a weak D match, TRBD1 (5 bases). V dropped 7 bases and J dropped 3 bases, with 7 bases sitting between them. CDR1 MNHEY and CDR2 SVGAGI come from the germline V gene. The CDR3 covers 11 residues. The CDR3 sequence: CASTTGYEQYF. CDR3 bases: TGTGCCAGCACCACAGGCTACGAGCAGTACTTC.

The chain carries TRBV9 and TRBJ2-1; D is unresolved. Germline V gene sequence: CDR1 SGDLS, CDR2 YYNGEE. This CDR3 has 13 residues. The ends were cut back, 1 base at V and 9 bases at J, with 11 bases in the middle. As DNA, the CDR3 is TGTGCCAGCAGCGTAATGCTGCACGGTGAGCAGTTCTTC. Translation gives CASSVMLHGEQFF.

The J gene is TRBJ2-7, the V gene TRBV24-1; TRBD2 might be the D (6 bases). This CDR3 comprises 14 residues. The germline V and J ends were trimmed by 2 bases and 9 bases, with 16 bases remaining between them. The germline V gene has CDR1 KGHDR and CDR2 SFDVKD. The CDR3 region is CATSDYGTAEGQYF. As DNA, the CDR3 is TGTGCCACCAGTGATTACGGGACCGCGGAGGGGCAGTACTTC.

This chain uses TRBV2 with TRBJ1-5; D might be TRBD1 (5 bases). This CDR3 has 15 amino acids. Germline V gene lookup returns CDR1 SNHLY and CDR2 FYNNEI. The V end lost 3 bases, the J end lost 5 bases, and 14 bases lay between the germline ends. This CDR3 reads CASSEGRANYQPQHF. The CDR3, as DNA: TGTGCCAGCAGTGAGGGCAGGGCGAACTATCAGCCCCAGCATTTT.

The chain carries TRBV2 and TRBJ2-5; 8 positions agree with TRBD1. This CDR3 is 16 amino acids long. Trimming cost V 5 bases and J 1 base; bases outside gene matches: 9. Looked up from germline, CDR1 is SNHLY and CDR2 is FYNNEI. In DNA, the CDR3 is TGTGCCAGCAGTCCCTACAGGGGGAGGCTCCAAGAGACCCAGTACTTC. As protein: CASSPYRGRLQETQYF.

The rearrangement links TRBV6-5 to TRBJ1-2, with a tentative D call TRBD1 (6 bases). The CDR3 contains 14 residues. Germline V CDR1 and CDR2: MNHEY, SVGAGI. V was clipped by 8 bases and J by 2 bases, with 15 bases between them. CDR3 in DNA: TGTGCCAGCCGAACAGGGAGAGAAAACTATGGCTACACCTTC. As protein: CASRTGRENYGYTF.

The chain joins TRBV19 to TRBJ1-5; 7 nucleotides match TRBD1. The J segment lost 4 bases and the V segment lost 3 bases, leaving 3 bases of the junction unmatched. CDR1 and CDR2 from the germline V gene are LNHDA and SQIVND (reference sequence). The CDR3 runs 14 residues. CDR3: CASSIAGGNQPQHF. CDR3 DNA sequence: TGTGCCAGTAGTATCGCAGGGGGGAATCAGCCCCAGCATTTT.

The V gene is TRBV2, the J gene TRBJ2-4; D is perhaps TRBD2 (6 bases). Germline V gene data show CDR1 as SNHLY and CDR2 as FYNNEI. The CDR3 runs 16 residues. The germline V and J ends were trimmed by 6 bases and 0 bases, with 15 bases remaining between them. The CDR3 sequence: CASSKDGGLAKNIQYF. In DNA form, the CDR3 reads TGTGCCAGCAGCAAAGACGGAGGGTTAGCCAAAAACATTCAGTACTTC.

This sequence joins TRBV27 and TRBJ1-1, with D hard to call. V was clipped by 5 bases and J by 2 bases, with 12 bases between them. Germline CDR1 reads MNHEY; CDR2 reads SMNVEV (reference sequence). CDR3 length: 14 residues. Here the CDR3 DNA reads TGTGCCAGCAGTCCTAGACGCGGAAACACTGAAGCTTTCTTT. Protein sequence: CASSPRRGNTEAFF.